These T cell receptor beta chains were read from a single sample in a study of control samples from healthy donors and cancer patients. Assay used: immunoSEQ multiplex PCR; TCRdb lists only in-frame clones, some missing. This table has about 160,000 clones, 96% appearing once. The sample consisted of blood. Every receptor here comes from a woman aged 25 to 45 in good health. Both conserved end residues are part of each CDR3. A D gene is named only where the DNA matches it firmly. A clone size is listed for some rows: how often the clone was seen (once, few, many), or a class if it is expanded.

>TRBV6-4|.|TRBJ2-2|TRBD1
TGTGCCAGCAGTCCGACAGGGGGCGATCCCGGGGAGCTGTTTTTT
CASSPTGGDPGELFF
>TRBV15|.|TRBJ1-4|.
TGTGCCACCAGCAGAGAGGATCTAACTAATGAAAAACTGTTTTTT
CATSREDLTNEKLFF
>TRBV29-1|.|TRBJ2-1|TRBD2
TGCAGCGTCCTACTAGCGGGAGGGGGCTCCTACAATGAGCAGTTCTTC
CSVLLAGGGSYNEQFF
>TRBV6-5|once|TRBJ2-7|.
TGTGCCAGCAGTTACTCAGAGTGGGGTACCGGGCAGTACTTC
CASSYSEWGTGQYF
>TRBV3-1/TRBV3-2|.|TRBJ1-5|.
TGTGCCAGCAGCCAAGCGGGGTTCAATCAGCCCCAGCATTTT
CASSQAGFNQPQHF
>TRBV11-2|.|TRBJ1-1|TRBD1
TGTGCCAGCAGCTTGGAGGGACAGGAGGGTACTGAAGCTTTCTTT
CASSLEGQEGTEAFF
>TRBV6-2/TRBV6-3|.|TRBJ1-5|.
TGTGCCAGCAGTTACTCCAGGGGTGGGGATAGCAATCAGCCCCAGCATTTT
CASSYSRGGDSNQPQHF
>TRBV3-1/TRBV3-2|.|TRBJ2-1|TRBD2
TGTGCCAGCAATGGCTTAAGCGGGAGAGGTGAGCAGTTCTTC
CASNGLSGRGEQFF
>TRBV19|.|TRBJ1-4|.
TGTGCCAGTAGTAGAGGGACCGGGGTTAATGAAAAACTGTTTTTT
CASSRGTGVNEKLFF
>TRBV3-1/TRBV3-2|.|TRBJ2-3|.
TGTGCCAGCAGCCAAGATGGAGCTGCAACGGATACGCAGTATTTT
CASSQDGAATDTQYF
>TRBV2|.|TRBJ2-7|.
TGTGCCAGCAGAGGGGCAGGGGACTACGAGCAGTACTTC
CASRGAGDYEQYF
>TRBV2|.|TRBJ2-7|TRBD1
TGTGCCAGCAGTGGACAGGGAAGCTTCTACGAGCAGTACTTC
CASSGQGSFYEQYF
>TRBV6-2/TRBV6-3|.|TRBJ2-3|.
TGTGCCAGCAGCTGGGCCCAGGCAGATACGCAGTATTTT
CASSWAQADTQYF
>TRBV20-1|.|TRBJ2-5|TRBD2
TGCAGTGCTAGTCATAGCGGGAGTGAGACCCAGTACTTC
CSASHSGSETQYF
>TRBV19|.|TRBJ2-7|TRBD2
TGTGCCAGTAGTATAACAGGCGGGAGCTCCTACGAGCAGTACTTC
CASSITGGSSYEQYF
>TRBV15|.|TRBJ2-2|.
TGTGCCACCAGCAGAGGGGGGTACGTCGGGGAGCTGTTTTTT
CATSRGGYVGELFF
>TRBV10-2|.|TRBJ1-5|.
TGCGCCAGCGGACAGAGCCATCAGCCCCAGCATTTT
CASGQSHQPQHF
>TRBV2|.|TRBJ1-5|TRBD1
TGTGCCAGCAGTTGGGACAGGGACCTCAATCAGCCCCAGCATTTT
CASSWDRDLNQPQHF
>TRBV3-1/TRBV3-2|.|TRBJ2-2|TRBD1
TGTGCCAGCAGCCGAGGGACAGCCACCGGGGAGCTGTTTTTT
CASSRGTATGELFF
>TRBV6-6|.|TRBJ1-1|TRBD1
TGTGCCAGCAGTTACGAAGGGGGCTCTGAAGCTTTCTTT
CASSYEGGSEAFF
>TRBV5-4|.|TRBJ2-5|TRBD1
TGTGCCAGCAGCACCGACAGGGGCGAAGAGACCCAGTACTTC
CASSTDRGEETQYF
>TRBV18|.|TRBJ1-1|.
TGTGCCAGCTCACCATTCCGACAGAACACTGAAGCTTTCTTT
CASSPFRQNTEAFF
>TRBV5-4|.|TRBJ2-1|.
TGTGCCAGCAGCTTGGTTAGCAATGAGCAGTTCTTC
CASSLVSNEQFF
>TRBV30|.|TRBJ1-2|.
TGTGCCTGGAGTGACCCCGACTATGGCTACACCTTC
CAWSDPDYGYTF
>TRBV6-5|.|TRBJ1-1|.
TGTGCCAGCAGTTACCAGGAGGGTTCAGCTTTCTTT
CASSYQEGSAFF
>TRBV6-5|.|TRBJ2-1|TRBD2
TGTGCCAGCAAACTAGCGGGGGGCTCCAATGAGCAGTTCTTC
CASKLAGGSNEQFF
>TRBV6-5|.|TRBJ1-1|TRBD1
TGTGCCAGCAGTTACCCGAAACTGCGACAGGGTTCCGAAGCTTTCTTT
CASSYPKLRQGSEAFF
>TRBV28|.|TRBJ2-6|TRBD1
TGTGCCACCGGGACAGGTCCTCTCTCTGGGGCCAACGTCCTGACTTTC
CATGTGPLSGANVLTF
>TRBV7-9|.|TRBJ2-5|.
TGTGCCAGCAGCTTAGCGGGAAGCCACCAGTACTTC
CASSLAGSHQYF
>TRBV28|.|TRBJ2-7|TRBD2
TGTGCCAGCAGTCCCGGGGGGGGATACGAGCAGTACTTC
CASSPGGGYEQYF
>TRBV28|.|TRBJ2-1|.
TGTGCCAGCAGGGGGAGGCAGGGGAACCTTAAAAGCAGGTACAATGAGCAGTTCTTC
CASRGRQGNLKSRYNEQFF
>TRBV7-6|.|TRBJ1-1|TRBD1
TGTGCCAGCAGCATTGACAGGGGGGATGAAGCTTTCTTT
CASSIDRGDEAFF
>TRBV19|.|TRBJ2-7|TRBD2
TGTGCCAGTGGACTAGCGGGGAGCTCCTACGAGCAGTACTTC
CASGLAGSSYEQYF
>TRBV6-1|.|TRBJ2-7|.
TGTGCCAGCAGCTTTACGGGCCTCGGCGACGAGCAGTACTTC
CASSFTGLGDEQYF
>TRBV5-1|.|TRBJ1-6|TRBD1
TGCGCCAGCAGCTTGCCAGGGGGAAATTCACCCCTCCACTTT
CASSLPGGNSPLHF
>TRBV7-9|.|TRBJ2-1|.
TGTGCCAGCAGCTTAGGGCACCAAACTGACAATGAGCAGTTCTTC
CASSLGHQTDNEQFF
>TRBV28|.|TRBJ2-1|.
TGTGCCAGCAGTTTAATGAGCTTCAATGAGCAGTTCTTC
CASSLMSFNEQFF
>TRBV3-1/TRBV3-2|.|TRBJ1-5|.
TGTGCCAGCAGCCAAGACCCAGGGGTAAATCAGCCCCAGCATTTT
CASSQDPGVNQPQHF
>TRBV5-1|.|TRBJ1-2|TRBD1
TGCGCCAGCAGCTTGGCCACAATGAAACAGGGGGTGAACTATGGCTACACCTTC
CASSLATMKQGVNYGYTF
>TRBV6-5|.|TRBJ1-6|TRBD1
TGTGCCAGCTGGACAGGGGGCTCAAATTCACCCCTCCACTTT
CASWTGGSNSPLHF
>TRBV6-5|.|TRBJ1-4|.
TGTGCCAGCAGCCGGGGGGGGGATGAAAAACTGTTTTTT
CASSRGGDEKLFF
>TRBV4-2|.|TRBJ1-4|.
TGTGCCAGCAGCCAATCCGGGCCATTCCTGGGTGAAAAACTGTTTTTT
CASSQSGPFLGEKLFF
>TRBV2|.|TRBJ1-3|TRBD1
TGTGCCAGCAATCGACAGGGTTCCTTGTATTCGTCTGGAAACACCATATATTTT
CASNRQGSLYSSGNTIYF
>TRBV15|.|TRBJ2-7|.
TGTGCCACCAGCAGAGATTCTTACAGCTCCTACGAGCAGTACTTC
CATSRDSYSSYEQYF
>TRBV10-3|.|TRBJ2-3|.
TGTGCCATCGGGGGGACCCAACTAGCAGATACGCAGTATTTT
CAIGGTQLADTQYF
>TRBV19|.|TRBJ1-1|.
TGTGCCAGTAGTATGCGGCGATGGAACACTGAAGCTTTCTTT
CASSMRRWNTEAFF
>TRBV27|.|TRBJ2-7|TRBD2
TGTGCCAGCAGTCGGGCGGGAGCGTTGGCCTACGAGCAGTACTTC
CASSRAGALAYEQYF
>TRBV9|once|TRBJ2-2|.
TGTGCCAGCAGCGTGGGGGTTGCGGCAGATACGAACACCGGGGAGCTGTTTTTT
CASSVGVAADTNTGELFF
>TRBV7-9|.|TRBJ2-7|TRBD2
TGTGCCAGCAGCTTAGATAGCGGGGGCCCCGAGCAGTACTTC
CASSLDSGGPEQYF
>TRBV6-5|.|TRBJ2-3|.
TGTGCCAGCAGTTACTCGACGACGCAGTATTTT
CASSYSTTQYF
>TRBV19|.|TRBJ1-3|.
TGTGCCAGTAGTCTATCCTCAGGGAGCTCTGGAAACACCATATATTTT
CASSLSSGSSGNTIYF
>TRBV9|.|TRBJ2-7|TRBD2
TGTGCCAGCAGCGTAGGGCTTAGCGGGTCCTACGAGCAGTACTTC
CASSVGLSGSYEQYF